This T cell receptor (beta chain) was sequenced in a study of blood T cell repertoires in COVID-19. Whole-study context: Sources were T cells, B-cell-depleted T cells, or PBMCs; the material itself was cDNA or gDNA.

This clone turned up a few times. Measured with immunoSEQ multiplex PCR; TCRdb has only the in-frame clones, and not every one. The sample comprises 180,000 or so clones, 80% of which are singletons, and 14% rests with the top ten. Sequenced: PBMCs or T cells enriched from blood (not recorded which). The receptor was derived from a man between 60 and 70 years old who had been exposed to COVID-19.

The CDR3: CASRTGTDSITEAFF. The DNA of the CDR3 is TGCGCCAGCAGAACCGGGACAGATTCTATCACTGAAGCTTTCTTT. The chain carries TRBV4-3 and TRBJ1-1, with TRBD1 matching 7 bases. The CDR3 covers 15 residues. The germline gives CDR1 LGHNA, CDR2 YSLEER. Trimming removed 6 bases from V and 4 bases from J; junction bases left unmatched: 11.